A single sample is the source of the 20 T cell receptor beta chains below, sequenced in a study of shared clonotypes between healthy human individuals. CD8 cells classed as naive were CD45RO-negative and positively selected for CCR7, excluding terminally differentiated effector memory CD45RA+ cells. Sequenced by immunoSEQ multiplex PCR; TCRdb stores in-frame clones only, minus some. In the table there are around 640,000 clones, approximately 96% of which are singletons. The sequencing input was naive CD8+ T cells sorted from blood. These receptors were obtained from a woman aged 30 to 39 in good health.

This rearrangement joins TRBV9 to TRBJ2-4; a possible D gene is TRBD2 (5 bases). CDR3 length: 15 residues. CDR1 and CDR2 from the germline V gene are SGDLS and YYNGEE. Deletions cut 4 bases from V and 5 bases from J, with 16 bases between. The CDR3 protein is CASSPNSGSENIQYF. The CDR3 DNA follows: TGTGCCAGCAGCCCCAACAGCGGTTCGGAAAACATTCAGTACTTC.

This chain links TRBV5-1 with TRBJ1-1; D perhaps matches TRBD1 (5 bases). Germline V gene sequence: CDR1 SGHRS, CDR2 YFSETQ. V was cut by 2 bases and J by 5 bases, with 10 bases left in between. This CDR3 contains 13 residues. The CDR3 here is CASSFRALTEAFF. CDR3 in DNA: TGCGCCAGCAGCTTCAGGGCCCTAACTGAAGCTTTCTTT.

This chain uses TRBV2 with TRBJ1-5; the D is unclear. Germline V gene sequence: CDR1 SNHLY, CDR2 FYNNEI. This CDR3 comprises 15 residues. V lost 6 bases and J 0 bases, leaving 12 bases between the germline ends. CDR3: CASREDGYSNQPQHF. DNA of the CDR3: TGTGCCAGCAGGGAGGACGGCTATAGCAATCAGCCCCAGCATTTT. Drawing the rest from reference TRBV2 and TRBJ1-5, the complete variable domain is EPEVTQTPSHQVTQMGQEVILRCVPISNHLYFYWYRQILGQKVEFLVSFYNNEISEKSEIFDDQFSVERPDGSNFTLKIRSTKLEDSAMYFCASREDGYSNQPQHFGDGTRLSIL.

This chain links TRBV27 with TRBJ2-1, with a possible D match to TRBD1 (5 bases). CDR1 and CDR2 from the germline V gene are MNHEY and SMNVEV (reference sequence). Trimming pared 6 bases from V and 7 bases from J, leaving 10 bases between. The length of the CDR3 is 12 residues. The CDR3 DNA reads TGTGCCAGCAGCACCCAGGGTAATGAGCAGTTCTTC. It translates to CASSTQGNEQFF.

The chain couples TRBV7-9 to TRBJ2-1, with a possible D match to TRBD2 (5 bases). Germline V gives CDR1 SEHNR, CDR2 FQNEAQ (reference sequence). CDR3 length: 16 amino acids. V lost 3 bases and J 6 bases, leaving 18 bases between the germline ends. In nucleotides, the CDR3 is TGTGCCAGCAGCTTGGGAAACCTACTAGTAAGCAATGAGCAGTTCTTC. This gives the protein CASSLGNLLVSNEQFF.

This rearrangement joins TRBV2 to TRBJ1-5; D ambiguous. The germline V and J ends were trimmed by 2 bases and 0 bases, with 11 bases remaining between them. Germline V gene sequence: CDR1 SNHLY, CDR2 FYNNEI. CDR3 length: 16 amino acids. The DNA of the CDR3 is TGTGCCAGCAGTGAATTACCGAGCGGTAGCAATCAGCCCCAGCATTTT. Protein: CASSELPSGSNQPQHF.

The chain recombines TRBV28 with TRBJ2-7; 7 positions match TRBD2. Germline-derived CDR1 and CDR2 are MDHEN and SYDVKM. This CDR3 is 15 amino acids long. The junction had 4 bases not matched to a gene; V was cut back by 2 bases and J by 0 bases. This CDR3 reads CASSLLAENSYEQYF. CDR3 bases: TGTGCCAGCAGTTTACTAGCGGAAAACTCCTACGAGCAGTACTTC.

This clone occurred once. V gene TRBV19 combines with J gene TRBJ1-1, with a weak D call TRBD1 (6 bases). The CDR3 totals 15 residues. Germline assignment: CDR1 LNHDA and CDR2 SQIVND (reference sequence). V was pared by 7 bases and J by 5 bases, with 20 bases between. CDR3 residues: CASTPLEAGETEAFF. CDR3 in DNA: TGTGCCAGTACCCCCCTCGAGGCAGGGGAAACTGAAGCTTTCTTT.

This clone was seen a single time. The rearrangement joins TRBV14 to TRBJ2-2; unclear D gene. From germline, CDR1 is SGHDN and CDR2 FVKESK. With 0 bases removed from V and 1 base from J, the gap between germline ends came to 12 bases. This CDR3 comprises 17 residues. The chain's CDR3 is CASSQDIPRLNTGELFF. DNA for the CDR3: TGTGCCAGCAGCCAAGATATCCCGCGGTTGAACACCGGGGAGCTGTTTTTT.

In the case of this clone: The same CDR3 also results from other DNA sequences found in this sample. V usage is TRBV30 and J usage is TRBJ2-6; no definite D call. The length of the CDR3 is 14 residues. V lost 0 bases and J 1 base, leaving 4 bases between the germline ends. CDR1 and CDR2 (germline): GTSNPN, SVGIG (reference sequence). CDR3 nucleotides: TGTGCCTGGAGTGTCGGATCTGGGGCCAACGTCCTGACTTTC. Protein product: CAWSVGSGANVLTF.

This clone has only a few counts. V usage is TRBV19 and J usage is TRBJ1-1, with 9 bases aligning to TRBD1. Germline V gives CDR1 LNHDA, CDR2 SQIVND (reference sequence). The CDR3 length is 14 residues. V shed 5 bases, J shed 3 bases, and the junction held 4 bases outside the gene matches. The DNA for the CDR3 is TGTGCCAGTAGTGTCCGGGACAGGGACACTGAAGCTTTCTTT. This gives the protein CASSVRDRDTEAFF.

This clone came up once. The chain uses TRBV9 and TRBJ2-7; 10 bases fit TRBD2. Germline V CDR1 and CDR2: SGDLS, YYNGEE. This CDR3 has 14 residues. Unmatched junction bases numbered 8, after V lost 5 bases and J lost 6 bases. CDR3 residues: CASSKELAGVEQYF. In nucleotides, the CDR3 is TGTGCCAGCAGTAAAGAGCTAGCGGGAGTCGAGCAGTACTTC.

Concerning this clone: The junction does not match germline at one end; this may be a read error. This chain joins TRBV11-2 and TRBJ2-3; D is unclear. This CDR3 comprises 10 residues. Germline lookup yields CDR1 SGHAT and CDR2 FQNNGV. The CDR3 DNA reads TGTGCCAGCAGCCTAGATACGCAGTATTTT. This codes for CASSLDTQYF.

The V gene is TRBV30, the J gene TRBJ1-5, with D hard to call. The CDR3 loop spans 13 amino acids. Germline loops: CDR1 GTSNPN, CDR2 SVGIG (reference sequence). The V end lost 5 bases, the J end lost 0 bases, and 8 bases lay between the germline ends. CDR3 sequence: CAWGTDSNQPQHF. The CDR3 DNA reads TGTGCCTGGGGCACTGATAGCAATCAGCCCCAGCATTTT.

This clone was observed once. V is TRBV5-6 and J is TRBJ2-3; no definite D call. V lost 2 bases and J lost 1, with 5 bases in between. CDR1 SGHDT and CDR2 YYEEEE come from the germline V gene. CDR3 length equals 13 residues. The DNA of the CDR3 is TGTGCCAGCAGCTTTGGGCGCACAGATACGCAGTATTTT. This codes for CASSFGRTDTQYF.

This rearrangement joins TRBV6-5 to TRBJ2-7, with TRBD1 matching 8 bases. CDR3 length: 14 residues. J lost 5 bases, V lost 2 bases, and 5 bases had no gene match. The germline CDR1 and CDR2 sequences are MNHEY and SVGAGI. CDR3 residues: CASSYGQGADEQYF. The CDR3 region has the DNA TGTGCCAGCAGTTACGGTCAGGGGGCGGACGAGCAGTACTTC.

J is TRBJ2-7 and V is TRBV11-2; 8 bases agree with TRBD1. Germline V gene data show CDR1 as SGHAT and CDR2 as FQNNGV. CDR3 length equals 16 residues. The ends lost 2 bases at V and 6 bases at J; junction bases unmatched: 12. CDR3 bases: TGTGCCAGCAGCTTATTGGGGACAGGAGCGAGGGCCGAGCAGTACTTC. This translates into CASSLLGTGARAEQYF.

Details on this clone: This sample includes further DNA sequences coding for the same CDR3. This chain links TRBV7-9 with TRBJ2-1; no clear D. Trimming took off 5 bases at V and 4 bases at J, with 6 bases between the two ends. The V gene's germline CDR1 is SEHNR and CDR2 FQNEAQ (reference sequence). The CDR3 extends over 12 amino acids. The CDR3 here is CASSPQYNEQFF. CDR3 nucleotides: TGTGCCAGCAGCCCCCAGTACAATGAGCAGTTCTTC.

The chain has TRBV13 and TRBJ1-1; D is ambiguous. The CDR3 runs to 13 residues. Germline V gives CDR1 PRHDT, CDR2 FYEKMQ (reference sequence). V lost 0 bases, J lost 7 bases, and 9 bases lay in between. CDR3 residues: CASSLGPNSEAFF. The CDR3 DNA reads TGTGCCAGCAGCTTAGGACCTAATAGTGAAGCTTTCTTT.

The J gene is TRBJ2-1, the V gene TRBV9; D is possibly TRBD2 (6 bases). The V end lost 3 bases, the J end lost 8 bases, and 15 bases lay between the germline ends. The CDR3 is 14 amino acids. CDR1 and CDR2 (germline): SGDLS, YYNGEE. The CDR3 DNA is TGTGCCAGCAGCGCCGCCGAGGGACTCGATGAGCAGTTCTTC. Its protein is CASSAAEGLDEQFF.